A single T cell receptor beta chain is shown here with its context. Its matching antigen is unknown. TCRdb analysed the reads with MiXCR anew, one entry per CDR3 protein. The table lists about 830,000 distinct CDR3 sequences, about 31% of them singletons. The sample belongs to a study of T cell repertoires in cytomegalovirus infection. The overall study: Recently identified HLA-C-restricted CMV epitopes were among the peptides used. A matching HLA type, together with CMV infection, was signaled by public TCR beta signatures. Points from the study as a whole: Cumulative frequency (of public TCR beta family members) identified carriers of CMV plus the relevant HLA. Predominance within the ex vivo response was attributable to HLA-C-restricted CMV-specific TCR beta clonotypes.

The V gene lost 5 bases and the J gene lost 0 bases, with 10 bases spanning the gap. Germline-derived CDR1 and CDR2 are MNHEY and SMNVEV (reference sequence). The CDR3 length is 14 residues. V is TRBV27 and J is TRBJ1-2; perhaps TRBD1 as D (5 bases). Here the sequenced sample was cultured CD8+ T cells from PBMCs, taken from culture after CMV antigen stimulation. The origin of this receptor is a human donor in good health (CMV status not recorded). Some clones in this sample may be carry-over from other donors' samples. The CDR3 loop reads CASSGAGPNYGYTF. In nucleotides, the CDR3 is TGTGCCAGCAGTGGGGCAGGCCCTAACTATGGCTACACCTTC.